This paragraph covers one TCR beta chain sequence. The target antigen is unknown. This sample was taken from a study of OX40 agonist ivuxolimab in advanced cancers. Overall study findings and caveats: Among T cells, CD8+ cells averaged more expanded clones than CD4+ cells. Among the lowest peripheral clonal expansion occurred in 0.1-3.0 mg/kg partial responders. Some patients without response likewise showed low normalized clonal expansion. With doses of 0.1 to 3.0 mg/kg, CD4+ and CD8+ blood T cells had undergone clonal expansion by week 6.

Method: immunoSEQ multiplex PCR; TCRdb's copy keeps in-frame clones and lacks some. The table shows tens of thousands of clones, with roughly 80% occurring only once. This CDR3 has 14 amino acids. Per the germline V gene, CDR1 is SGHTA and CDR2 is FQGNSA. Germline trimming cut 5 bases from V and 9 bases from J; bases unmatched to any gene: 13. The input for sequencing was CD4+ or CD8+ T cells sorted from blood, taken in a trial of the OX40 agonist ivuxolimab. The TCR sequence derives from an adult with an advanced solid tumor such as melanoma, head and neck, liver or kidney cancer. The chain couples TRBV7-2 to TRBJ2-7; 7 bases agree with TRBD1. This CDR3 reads CASSRGWQGELQYF. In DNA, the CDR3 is TGTGCCAGCAGCCGAGGTTGGCAGGGGGAACTGCAGTACTTC.